Given below is one T cell receptor beta chain in context. In the study's own analysis: Researchers report that nucleated cell counts were estimated from reference gene primer amplification. Only in-frame clones appear in the TCRdb table, and some are missing; sequencing was by immunoSEQ multiplex PCR. V and J calls and clone size are copied from that table; D and trimming were computed from the DNA. Of roughly 240,000 clones listed, around 86% are singletons. The data were obtained in a study of blood T cell repertoires in COVID-19. The overall study: The samples span acute and convalescent COVID-19 from the United States, Italy and Spain. T cells, B-cell-depleted T cells, or PBMCs supplied cDNA or gDNA.

Germline-derived CDR1 and CDR2 are LNHDA and SQIVND (reference sequence). V dropped 0 bases and J dropped 5 bases, with 16 bases sitting between them. The CDR3 length is 16 residues. Sample: peripheral blood. The chain joins TRBV19 to TRBJ2-5; possibly TRBD1 for D (6 bases). This clonotype was sampled from a woman aged 60-70 years who had recovered from COVID-19. The DNA of the CDR3 is TGTGCCAGTAGTATAGATCGTCAGGGGTATGCGGAGACCCAGTACTTC. Translation gives CASSIDRQGYAETQYF.